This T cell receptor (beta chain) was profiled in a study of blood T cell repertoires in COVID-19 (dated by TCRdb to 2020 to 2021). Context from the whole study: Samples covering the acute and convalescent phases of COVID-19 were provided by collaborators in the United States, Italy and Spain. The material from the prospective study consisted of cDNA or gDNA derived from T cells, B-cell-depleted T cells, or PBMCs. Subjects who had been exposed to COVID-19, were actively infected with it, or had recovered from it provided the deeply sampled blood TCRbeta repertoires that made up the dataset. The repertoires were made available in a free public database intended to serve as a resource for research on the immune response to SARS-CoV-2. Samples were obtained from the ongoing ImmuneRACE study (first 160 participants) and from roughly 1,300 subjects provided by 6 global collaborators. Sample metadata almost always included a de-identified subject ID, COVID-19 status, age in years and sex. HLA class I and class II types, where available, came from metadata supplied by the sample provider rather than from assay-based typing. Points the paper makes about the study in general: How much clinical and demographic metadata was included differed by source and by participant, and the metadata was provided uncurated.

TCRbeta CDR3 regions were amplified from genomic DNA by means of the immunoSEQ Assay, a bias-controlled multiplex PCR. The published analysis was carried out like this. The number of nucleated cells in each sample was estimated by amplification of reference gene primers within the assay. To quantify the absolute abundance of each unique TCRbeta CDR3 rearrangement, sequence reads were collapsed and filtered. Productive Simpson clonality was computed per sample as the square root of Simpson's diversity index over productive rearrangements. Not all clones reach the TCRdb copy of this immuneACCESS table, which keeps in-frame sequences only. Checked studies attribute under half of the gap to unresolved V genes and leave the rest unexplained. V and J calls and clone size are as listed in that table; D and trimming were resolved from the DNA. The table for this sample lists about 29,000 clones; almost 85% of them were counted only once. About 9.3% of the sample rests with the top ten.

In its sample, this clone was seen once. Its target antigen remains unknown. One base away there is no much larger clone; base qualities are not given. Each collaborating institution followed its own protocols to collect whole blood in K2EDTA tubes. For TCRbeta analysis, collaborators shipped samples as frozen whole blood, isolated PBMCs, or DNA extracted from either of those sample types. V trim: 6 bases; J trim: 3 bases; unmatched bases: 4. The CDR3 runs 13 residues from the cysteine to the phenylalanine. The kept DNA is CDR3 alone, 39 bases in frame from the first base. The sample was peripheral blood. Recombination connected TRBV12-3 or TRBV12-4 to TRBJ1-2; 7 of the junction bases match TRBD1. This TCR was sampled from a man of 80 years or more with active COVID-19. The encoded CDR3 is CASSPTGHYGYTF. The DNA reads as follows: TGTGCCAGCAGCCCGACAGGGCACTATGGCTACACCTTC.